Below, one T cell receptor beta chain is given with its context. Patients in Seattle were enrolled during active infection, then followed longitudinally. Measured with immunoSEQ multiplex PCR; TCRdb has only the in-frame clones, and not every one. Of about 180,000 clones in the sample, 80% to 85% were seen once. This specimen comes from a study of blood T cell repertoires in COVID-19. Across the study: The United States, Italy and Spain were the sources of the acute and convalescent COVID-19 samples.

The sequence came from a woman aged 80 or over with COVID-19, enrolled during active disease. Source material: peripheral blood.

The CDR3 DNA sequence: TGTGCCAGCAGTTTTGGGACAGGGGGCATGAACACTGAAGCTTTCTTT. As protein: CASSFGTGGMNTEAFF. The chain combines TRBV27 with TRBJ1-1, with TRBD1 identical over 12 bases. The germline V gene has CDR1 MNHEY and CDR2 SMNVEV (reference sequence). The CDR3 has 16 residues. V shed 3 bases, J shed 0 bases, and the junction held 2 bases outside the gene matches.